What follows are 24 T cell receptor beta chains derived from one specimen sequenced in a study of graft-versus-host responses after intestinal transplantation. TCRdb's table, derived via immunoSEQ multiplex PCR, lists solely in-frame clones and lacks some. The sample carries fewer than 130,000 clones, about 94% recorded once. These receptors' antigens are unknown. The sequencing here drew on unstimulated CD8+ T cells sorted from spleen or lymph node cells, taken before intestinal transplant. All receptors derive from a human donor who received an intestinal transplant.

This sequence joins TRBV5-6 and TRBJ1-2, with D possibly matching TRBD1 (6 bases). V was shortened by 0 bases and J by 8 bases, with 11 bases between the two germline ends. The germline gives CDR1 SGHDT, CDR2 YYEEEE. This CDR3 spans 13 amino acids. CDR3 in DNA: TGTGCCAGCAGCTTGGCAGGGGCTGGGGGCTACACCTTC. Protein sequence: CASSLAGAGGYTF.

J is TRBJ2-7 and V is TRBV10-1; a weak D match, TRBD1 (6 bases). The germline gives CDR1 WNHNN, CDR2 SYGVQD (reference sequence). The V gene lost 4 bases and the J gene lost 5 bases, with 12 bases spanning the gap. This CDR3 contains 13 residues. CDR3 sequence reads: CASSAGQLHEQYF. Here the CDR3 DNA reads TGCGCCAGCAGTGCCGGACAGTTACACGAGCAGTACTTC.

The chain links TRBV6-5 to TRBJ2-5; D remains unclear. Trimming pared 2 bases from V and 5 bases from J, leaving 3 bases between. Germline V gene data show CDR1 as MNHEY and CDR2 as SVGAGI. This CDR3 contains 11 residues. As DNA, the CDR3 is TGTGCCAGCAGTTACGTGGAGACCCAGTACTTC. This encodes CASSYVETQYF.

The table lists this clone with a few counts. The CDR3, as DNA: TGTGCCAGCAGCTTCGTATGGGAGACAGGGAGTGGCTACACCTTC. This gives the protein CASSFVWETGSGYTF. The chain couples TRBV7-2 to TRBJ1-2, with TRBD1 matching 7 bases. After removal of 3 bases from V and 7 bases from J, the junction contained 11 bases not matched to a gene. The CDR3 length is 15 residues. Germline lookup yields CDR1 SGHTA and CDR2 FQGNSA.

V usage is TRBV11-2 and J usage is TRBJ2-7; no clear D gene. Germline V CDR1 and CDR2: SGHAT, FQNNGV. V lost 1 base, J lost 1 base, and 2 bases lay in between. This CDR3 comprises 12 residues. CDR3 amino acids: CASSLVSYEQYF. The CDR3 nucleotides are TGTGCCAGCAGCTTAGTTTCCTACGAGCAGTACTTC.

The V gene is TRBV6-5, the J gene TRBJ1-2, with D possibly being TRBD1 (5 bases). The germline V gene encodes CDR1 MNHEY and CDR2 SVGAGI. V was pared by 8 bases and J by 2 bases, with 12 bases between. The CDR3 is 13 residues long. Here the CDR3 reads CASFSEGNYGYTF. The CDR3 bases are TGTGCCAGCTTCTCTGAGGGGAACTATGGCTACACCTTC.

The V and J genes are TRBV13 and TRBJ2-7; D may match TRBD1 or TRBD2 (5 bases each). The CDR3 loop spans 16 amino acids. Germline loops: CDR1 PRHDT, CDR2 FYEKMQ (reference sequence). The germline V and J ends were trimmed by 4 bases and 2 bases, with 18 bases remaining between them. The chain's CDR3 is CASSYTGTLTTYEQYF. DNA for the CDR3: TGTGCCAGCAGCTACACCGGGACCCTGACGACCTACGAGCAGTACTTC.

This chain's CDR3 is CASTAGPRSSYEQYF. The CDR3, as DNA: TGTGCCAGCACTGCGGGGCCCAGGAGCTCCTACGAGCAGTACTTC. The chain employs TRBV5-6 and TRBJ2-7; D is possibly TRBD2 (6 bases). The CDR3 has 15 residues. V shed 6 bases and J shed 0 bases, with 16 bases lying between them. Germline CDR1 is SGHDT and CDR2 is YYEEEE.

The chain combines TRBV7-6 with TRBJ2-2; TRBD2 is a possible D gene (5 bases). There are 14 residues in the CDR3. Germline CDR1 is SGHVS and CDR2 is FNYEAQ. V was shortened by 4 bases and J by 6 bases, with 12 bases between the two germline ends. Here the CDR3 reads CASSSGGRSGELFF. CDR3 DNA: TGTGCCAGCAGCTCCGGAGGTCGATCCGGGGAGCTGTTTTTT.

The J gene is TRBJ2-5, the V gene TRBV4-1, with TRBD2 identical over 8 bases. The CDR3 runs 17 residues. V lost 5 bases to trimming and J lost 3 bases; unmatched junction nucleotides: 14. Germline V gene sequence: CDR1 MGHRA, CDR2 YSYEKL. In nucleotides, the CDR3 is TGCGCCAGCAGCTGTCAAAGACTAGCGCCAGAAAAAGAGACCCAGTACTTC. Translation: CASSCQRLAPEKETQYF.

The J gene is TRBJ2-3, the V gene TRBV6-6; weak D call: TRBD2 (5 bases). Trimming stripped 1 base from V and 0 bases from J, with 11 bases between. Germline V gene data show CDR1 as MNHNY and CDR2 as SVGAGI (reference sequence). The CDR3 contains 16 residues. Written as DNA, the CDR3 is TGTGCCAGCAGTTACTTGATGGGAGTGAGCACAGATACGCAGTATTTT. Protein: CASSYLMGVSTDTQYF.

The chain is built from TRBV7-9 and TRBJ2-7; D call uncertain. The germline gives CDR1 SEHNR, CDR2 FQNEAQ (reference sequence). V was cut by 5 bases and J by 3 bases, with 17 bases left in between. The CDR3 consists of 15 residues. The CDR3 DNA sequence: TGTGCCAGCAGCCCGGCAATAGGGCTAATCTACGAGCAGTACTTC. Amino acids: CASSPAIGLIYEQYF.

The gene calls are TRBV7-3 and TRBJ1-1, with unresolved D. Trimming cost V 5 bases and J 8 bases, with 21 bases left between them. The CDR3 has 15 residues. CDR1 is SGHTA and CDR2 is FQGTGA in the germline V gene. The CDR3 region is CASSPEAHPTPEAFF. The CDR3 DNA reads TGTGCCAGCAGCCCGGAGGCCCACCCAACACCGGAAGCTTTCTTT.

The chain combines TRBV27 with TRBJ1-1; tentative D call: TRBD1 (5 bases). Germline V gives CDR1 MNHEY, CDR2 SMNVEV (reference sequence). Trimming took 5 bases from V and 1 from J, leaving 11 bases between them. CDR3 length: 14 residues. CDR3 in amino acids: CASSHSGTNTEAFF. The CDR3 DNA sequence: TGTGCCAGCAGTCACTCCGGGACGAACACTGAAGCTTTCTTT.

The chain carries TRBV11-2 and TRBJ2-7; 7 positions match TRBD2. Germline V gene sequence: CDR1 SGHAT, CDR2 FQNNGV. The CDR3 has 18 residues. V lost 1 base, J lost 4 bases, and 16 bases stayed unmatched. Here the CDR3 reads CASSLVGGWGGLRYEQYF. CDR3 nucleotides: TGTGCCAGCAGCTTAGTTGGGGGTTGGGGGGGTCTCCGGTACGAGCAGTACTTC. Looking up the rest from reference TRBV11-2 and TRBJ2-7 gives the full variable domain: EAGVAQSPRYKIIEKRQSVAFWCNPISGHATLYWYQQILGQGPKLLIQFQNNGVVDDSQLPKDRFSAERLKGVDSTLKIQPAKLEDSAVYLCASSLVGGWGGLRYEQYFGPGTRLTVT.

The chain carries TRBV5-1 and TRBJ1-1; TRBD1 matches 7 bases. CDR1 and CDR2 (germline): SGHRS, YFSETQ. CDR3 length: 13 amino acids. V lost 6 bases, J lost 4 bases, and 6 bases stayed unmatched. CDR3 DNA: TGCGCCAGCACCCTCAGGGGGAGCACTGAAGCTTTCTTT. Translating gives CASTLRGSTEAFF.

The gene calls are TRBV30 and TRBJ2-5; tentatively, D is TRBD1 (6 bases). Per germline, CDR1 GTSNPN and CDR2 SVGIG (reference sequence). The CDR3 is made up of 14 amino acids. V lost 2 bases to trimming and J lost 5 bases, with 15 bases between them. The CDR3 DNA sequence: TGTGCCTGGAGTTACGGCAGGGGCTGGGAGACCCAGTACTTC. Protein sequence: CAWSYGRGWETQYF.

The chain is built from TRBV10-2 and TRBJ2-7; no reliable D call. Germline V gene sequence: CDR1 WSHSY, CDR2 SAAADI. The CDR3 length is 13 residues. V was clipped by 4 bases and J by 2 bases, with 9 bases between them. The CDR3 loop is CASSGYSPYEQYF. The CDR3 DNA sequence: TGCGCCAGCAGTGGGTACAGTCCCTACGAGCAGTACTTC.

This chain connects TRBV5-6 to TRBJ2-3; tentatively, D is TRBD1 (5 bases). This CDR3 has 14 residues. V shed 0 bases and J shed 7 bases, with 12 bases lying between them. The germline CDR1 and CDR2 sequences are SGHDT and YYEEEE. The CDR3 sequence: CASSLGAGSNTQYF. Written as DNA, the CDR3 is TGTGCCAGCAGCTTGGGGGCAGGGTCCAATACGCAGTATTTT.

The rearrangement links TRBV27 to TRBJ2-2; a weak D match, TRBD2 (6 bases). The ends were cut back, 6 bases at V and 5 bases at J, with 16 bases in the middle. The CDR3 runs 15 residues. Germline CDR1 MNHEY, CDR2 SMNVEV (reference sequence). This chain's CDR3 is CASRLETGVTGELFF. CDR3 coding DNA: TGTGCCAGCAGATTAGAGACGGGGGTGACCGGGGAGCTGTTTTTT.

The rearrangement joins TRBV7-9 to TRBJ1-1; D gene uncertain. This CDR3 has 11 residues. V was clipped by 6 bases and J by 11 bases, with 13 bases between them. Germline assignment: CDR1 SEHNR and CDR2 FQNEAQ (reference sequence). For the CDR3, the DNA is TGTGCCAGCAGAAGTGTAATTGGGGCTTTCTTT. Translating gives CASRSVIGAFF.

This clone appeared a few times. The same CDR3 arises from other DNA sequences in this sample as well. The chain employs TRBV5-6 and TRBJ2-7, with D tentatively TRBD2 (7 bases). Trimming pared 2 bases from V and 0 bases from J, leaving 9 bases between. The germline CDR1 and CDR2 sequences are SGHDT and YYEEEE. The CDR3 is 14 amino acids. The CDR3, as DNA: TGTGCCAGCAGCTTAGGGGGGGGCTCCTACGAGCAGTACTTC. Its translation: CASSLGGGSYEQYF. The full variable domain, its missing parts supplied by reference TRBV5-6 and TRBJ2-7, is DAGVTQSPTHLIKTRGQQVTLRCSPKSGHDTVSWYQQALGQGPQFIFQYYEEEERQRGNFPDRFSGHQFPNYSSELNVNALLLGDSALYLCASSLGGGSYEQYFGPGTRLTVT.

The chain links TRBV7-9 to TRBJ2-5; no clear D. Germline values: CDR1 SEHNR, CDR2 FQNEAQ (reference sequence). There are 14 residues in the CDR3. Trimming shortened V by 4 bases and J by 4 bases, and 13 bases separated the two germline ends. The CDR3 is CASSWAGPPETQYF. CDR3 sequence (DNA): TGTGCCAGCAGCTGGGCCGGGCCACCAGAGACCCAGTACTTC.

This chain links TRBV7-3 with TRBJ2-1, with D unclear. Deletions cut 3 bases from V and 7 bases from J, with 13 bases between. This CDR3 contains 14 residues. CDR1 is SGHTA and CDR2 is FQGTGA in the germline V gene. The CDR3 region is CASSFKPLANEQFF. The DNA for the CDR3 is TGTGCCAGCAGCTTCAAGCCATTGGCTAATGAGCAGTTCTTC.